The 8 T cell receptor beta chains below were found in one sample sequenced in a study of beta chain features in type 1 diabetes. Findings and limits, study-wide: In all four CD4+ subsets, TCRB CDR3 length was significantly, moderately reduced in type 1 diabetes.

For these TCRs, the target antigens are not known. Expressed TCRB transcripts got sequenced, as all isolated RNA was reverse transcribed. TCRdb keeps only in-frame clones here, not all; method: immunoSEQ multiplex PCR. Among approximately 170,000 clones listed, 50% to 70% were seen once. The source material was naive CD4+ T cells from blood. Source of these receptors: a man aged 30 to 45 with type 1 diabetes.

The chain combines TRBV5-1 with TRBJ2-7; weak D call: TRBD2 (6 bases). CDR1 is SGHRS, CDR2 YFSETQ, per germline. The CDR3 is 15 residues long. Trimming took 0 bases from V and 0 from J, leaving 10 bases between them. The CDR3 DNA follows: TGCGCCAGCAGCTTGGATATCGGGAGCTCCTACGAGCAGTACTTC. Translated, it gives CASSLDIGSSYEQYF.

The rearrangement joins TRBV30 to TRBJ1-1; D gene unclear. CDR1 is GTSNPN and CDR2 is SVGIG in the germline V gene (reference sequence). The CDR3 is 12 amino acids. V lost 0 bases and J lost 3, with 5 bases in between. CDR3 loop: CAWSVRYTEAFF. DNA of the CDR3: TGTGCCTGGAGTGTAAGGTACACTGAAGCTTTCTTT.

This chain links TRBV7-2 with TRBJ2-2, with unresolved D. With 4 bases removed from V and 0 bases from J, the gap between germline ends came to 9 bases. The CDR3 is 15 amino acids. Germline-derived CDR1 and CDR2 are SGHTA and FQGNSA. CDR3 residues: CASSSRTANTGELFF. The CDR3 DNA follows: TGTGCCAGCAGCTCCCGAACAGCGAACACCGGGGAGCTGTTTTTT.

V and J are TRBV27 and TRBJ1-4; 10 bases line up with TRBD1. J gave up 7 bases and V 4 bases, and 6 bases lay outside the gene matches. Germline loops: CDR1 MNHEY, CDR2 SMNVEV (reference sequence). The CDR3 is 15 residues long. The CDR3 sequence is CASSSPDRGIEKLFF. The CDR3 nucleotides are TGTGCCAGCAGTTCCCCGGACAGGGGGATTGAAAAACTGTTTTTT.

V gene TRBV7-2 combines with J gene TRBJ1-1, with D possibly matching TRBD1 (5 bases). The CDR3 has 13 amino acids. V was cut by 5 bases and J by 1 base, with 8 bases left in between. Per germline, CDR1 SGHTA and CDR2 FQGNSA. The CDR3 DNA follows: TGTGCCAGCAGCAATACAGGGAACACTGAAGCTTTCTTT. As protein: CASSNTGNTEAFF. Together with reference TRBV7-2 and TRBJ1-1, the CDR3 gives the full variable domain: GAGVSQSPSNKVTEKGKDVELRCDPISGHTALYWYRQSLGQGLEFLIYFQGNSAPDKSGLPSDRFSAERTGGSVSTLTIQRTQQEDSAVYLCASSNTGNTEAFFGQGTRLTVV.

This clone occurred a few times. This chain links TRBV9 with TRBJ1-5, with D tentatively TRBD1 (5 bases). Per germline, CDR1 SGDLS and CDR2 YYNGEE. The CDR3 sequence is 15 residues long. Trimming left V 3 bases short and J 6 bases short, with 16 bases between. The CDR3 is CASSETGARGQPQHF. The DNA of the CDR3 is TGTGCCAGCAGCGAGACCGGGGCCCGGGGTCAGCCCCAGCATTTT.

The rearrangement uses TRBV30 and TRBJ1-5; perhaps TRBD1 as D (5 bases). V lost 5 bases and J 0 bases, leaving 8 bases between the germline ends. CDR3 length equals 13 residues. Per the germline V gene, CDR1 is GTSNPN and CDR2 is SVGIG (reference sequence). In nucleotides, the CDR3 is TGTGCCTGGCAGACAGATAGCAATCAGCCCCAGCATTTT. Protein sequence: CAWQTDSNQPQHF.

Of note for this clone: Distinct nucleotide sequences in the sample also encode this CDR3. The chain combines TRBV7-9 with TRBJ2-2, with 7 bases lining up with TRBD1. J lost 0 bases, V lost 5 bases, and 3 bases had no gene match. Per germline, CDR1 SEHNR and CDR2 FQNEAQ (reference sequence). The CDR3 spans 15 residues. Here the CDR3 DNA reads TGTGCCAGCAGCCATGGGACAGCGAACACCGGGGAGCTGTTTTTT. It yields the protein CASSHGTANTGELFF.